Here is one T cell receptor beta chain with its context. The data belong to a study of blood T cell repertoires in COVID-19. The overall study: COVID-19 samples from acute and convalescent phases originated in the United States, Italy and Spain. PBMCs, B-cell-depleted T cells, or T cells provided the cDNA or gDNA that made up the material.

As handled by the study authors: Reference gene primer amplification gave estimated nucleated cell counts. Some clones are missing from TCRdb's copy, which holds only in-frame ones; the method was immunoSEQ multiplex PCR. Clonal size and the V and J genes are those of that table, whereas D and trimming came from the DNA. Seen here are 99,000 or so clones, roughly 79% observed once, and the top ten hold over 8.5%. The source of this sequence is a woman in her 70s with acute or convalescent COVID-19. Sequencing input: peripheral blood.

CDR3 DNA sequence: TGTGCCAGCAGTTTATACGCAGGGGACTACGAGCAGTACTTC. This codes for CASSLYAGDYEQYF. This chain connects TRBV27 to TRBJ2-7; D perhaps matches TRBD1 (6 bases). The CDR3 extends over 14 amino acids. Germline loops: CDR1 MNHEY, CDR2 SMNVEV (reference sequence). V was shortened by 1 base and J by 3 bases, with 10 bases between the two germline ends.